This T cell receptor beta chain stems from a study of type 1 and type 2 diabetes patients. Genomic DNA was the PCR template. The TCR beta CDR3 region was amplified using 30 forward and 13 reverse primers. TCRdb itself ran the multiplex PCR reads through MiXCR, one entry per CDR3 protein. The sample contains fewer than 350,000 distinct CDR3 sequences, more than 40% of which appear only once. Germline V gene data show CDR1 as WNHNN and CDR2 as SYGVQD (reference sequence). The V and J ends lost 6 bases and 6 bases respectively, with 11 bases between them. This CDR3 is built from 12 residues. The specimen was peripheral blood mononuclear cells (PBMCs). The source is a man aged 18 to 29 with type 2 diabetes. The chain links TRBV10-1 to TRBJ1-1, with D uncertain. The CDR3 DNA reads TGCGCCAGCAGCAACAGTGGCTCTGAAGCTTTCTTT. This translates into CASSNSGSEAFF.